Included here is one T cell receptor (beta chain) sequence, with context. Its antigen is not known. Method: immunoSEQ multiplex PCR; TCRdb's copy keeps in-frame clones and lacks some. The table lists roughly 22,000 clones, over 75% of them singletons. This record belongs to a study of EBV T-cell therapy then PD-1 blockade in nasopharyngeal carcinoma. The treatment denotes: AdE1-LMPpoly-expanded autologous EBV-specific T-cell therapy followed by anti-PD-1 nivolumab. Germline CDR1 and CDR2: LGHDT and YNNKEL (reference sequence). The length of the CDR3 is 17 residues. V was cut by 0 bases and J by 4 bases, with 15 bases left in between.

The rearrangement links TRBV3-1 (or the pseudogene TRBV3-2) to TRBJ1-4; tentatively, D is TRBD1 (5 bases). Material: CD8+ T cells from blood, obtained at day -245 from a patient whose treatment included autologous EBV-specific T cells and nivolumab. The receptor comes from a man aged 35 to 55 with nasopharyngeal carcinoma. As DNA, the CDR3 is TGTGCCAGCAGCCAAGAGGGGATAGGGGCGGGTAATGAAAAACTGTTTTTT. Amino acid sequence: CASSQEGIGAGNEKLFF.